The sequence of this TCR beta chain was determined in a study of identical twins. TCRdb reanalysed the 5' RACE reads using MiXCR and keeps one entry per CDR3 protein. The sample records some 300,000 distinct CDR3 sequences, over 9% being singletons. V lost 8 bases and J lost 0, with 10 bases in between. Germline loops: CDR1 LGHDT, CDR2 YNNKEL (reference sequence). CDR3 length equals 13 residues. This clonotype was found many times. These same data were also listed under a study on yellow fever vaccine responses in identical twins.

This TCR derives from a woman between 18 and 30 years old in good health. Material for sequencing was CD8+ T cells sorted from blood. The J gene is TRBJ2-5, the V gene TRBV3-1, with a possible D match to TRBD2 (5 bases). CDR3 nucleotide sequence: TGTGCCAGCGAGGGCCTTTACCAAGAGACCCAGTACTTC. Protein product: CASEGLYQETQYF.